This T cell receptor (beta chain) derives from a study of HIV-infected patients and healthy controls. Trimming cost V 5 bases and J 6 bases, with 13 bases left between them. The CDR3 covers 14 residues. Germline-derived CDR1 and CDR2 are MNHEY and SVGEGT. Roughly three months, about 14 weeks, into antiretroviral therapy, follow-up blood was collected. The repertoire came from unfractionated whole blood and reflected all unsorted peripheral T cells. This clonotype occurred many times. Alpha and beta constant-region primers primed reverse transcription of about 500 ng RNA. Separate chain-specific third strand synthesis with multiplexing indices produced the alpha and beta libraries. MiXCR, run by TCRdb on the 5' RACE reads, gives a single entry per CDR3 protein. The repertoire holds 9,400 or so distinct CDR3 sequences, with 8.7% as singletons.

The starting material was blood, obtained during antiretroviral therapy. The chain has TRBV6-2 or TRBV6-3 and TRBJ2-2; D is unclear. This sequence originates from an adult with HIV infection. The CDR3, as DNA: TGTGCCAGCAGTGTCTTATTAACGGCCGGGGAGCTGTTTTTT. It codes for CASSVLLTAGELFF.